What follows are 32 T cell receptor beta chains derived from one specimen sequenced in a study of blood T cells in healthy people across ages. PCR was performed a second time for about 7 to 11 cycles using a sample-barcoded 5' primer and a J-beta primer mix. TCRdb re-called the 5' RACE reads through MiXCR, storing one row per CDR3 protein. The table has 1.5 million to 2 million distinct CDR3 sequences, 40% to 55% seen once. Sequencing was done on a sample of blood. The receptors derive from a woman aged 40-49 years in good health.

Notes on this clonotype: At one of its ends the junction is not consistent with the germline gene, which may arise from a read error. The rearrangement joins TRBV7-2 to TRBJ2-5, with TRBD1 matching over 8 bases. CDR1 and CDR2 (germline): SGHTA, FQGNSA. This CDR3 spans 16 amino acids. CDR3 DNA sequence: TGTGCCGGCAGCTTAACAGGGGGAAACCGGCAAGAGACCCAGTACTTC. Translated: CAGSLTGGNRQETQYF.

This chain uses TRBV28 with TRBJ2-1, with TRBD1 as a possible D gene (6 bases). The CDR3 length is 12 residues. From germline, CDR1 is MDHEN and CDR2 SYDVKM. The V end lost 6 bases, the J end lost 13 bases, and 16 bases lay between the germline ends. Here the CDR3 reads CASSPGPRGQFF. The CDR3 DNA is TGTGCCAGCAGCCCTGGACCCAGGGGACAGTTCTTC.

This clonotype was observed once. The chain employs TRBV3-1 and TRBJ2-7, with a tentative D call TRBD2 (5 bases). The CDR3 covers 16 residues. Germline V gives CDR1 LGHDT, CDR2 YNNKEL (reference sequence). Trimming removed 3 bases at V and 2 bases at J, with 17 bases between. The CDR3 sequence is CASSHPLSGGTYEQYF. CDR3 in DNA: TGTGCCAGCAGCCATCCACTGAGCGGCGGAACCTACGAGCAGTACTTC.

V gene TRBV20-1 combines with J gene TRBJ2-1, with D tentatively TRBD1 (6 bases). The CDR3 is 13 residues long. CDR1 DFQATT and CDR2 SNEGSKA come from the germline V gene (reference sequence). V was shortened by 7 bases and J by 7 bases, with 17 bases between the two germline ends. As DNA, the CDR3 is TGCAGTGTGAAGGGGGTTGGTTGGAATGAGCAGTTCTTC. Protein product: CSVKGVGWNEQFF.

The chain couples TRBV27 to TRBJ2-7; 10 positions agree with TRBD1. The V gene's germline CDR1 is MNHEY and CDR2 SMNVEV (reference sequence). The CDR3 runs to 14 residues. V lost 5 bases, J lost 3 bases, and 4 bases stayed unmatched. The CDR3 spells CASSHGTGDYEQYF. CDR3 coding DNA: TGTGCCAGCAGTCACGGGACAGGGGACTACGAGCAGTACTTC.

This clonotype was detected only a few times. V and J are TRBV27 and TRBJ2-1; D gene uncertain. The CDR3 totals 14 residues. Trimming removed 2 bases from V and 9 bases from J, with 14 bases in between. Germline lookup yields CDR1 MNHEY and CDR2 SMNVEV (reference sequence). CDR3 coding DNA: TGTGCCAGCAGTTTAAGGCCGGGTTCCCGTGAGCAGTTCTTC. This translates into CASSLRPGSREQFF.

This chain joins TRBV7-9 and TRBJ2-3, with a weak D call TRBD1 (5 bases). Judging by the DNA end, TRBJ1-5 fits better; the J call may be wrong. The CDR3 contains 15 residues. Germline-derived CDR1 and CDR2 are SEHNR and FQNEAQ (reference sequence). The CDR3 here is CASSYLGGIDQPQHF. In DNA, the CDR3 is TGTGCCAGCAGCTACCTCGGGGGGATCGATCAGCCCCAGCATTTT.

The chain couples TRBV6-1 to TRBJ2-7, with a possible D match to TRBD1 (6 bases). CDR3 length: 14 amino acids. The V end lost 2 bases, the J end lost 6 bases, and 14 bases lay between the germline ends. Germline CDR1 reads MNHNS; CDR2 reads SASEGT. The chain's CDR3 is CASSEWKGVGEQYF. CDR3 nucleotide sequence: TGTGCCAGCAGTGAATGGAAGGGGGTCGGCGAGCAGTACTTC.

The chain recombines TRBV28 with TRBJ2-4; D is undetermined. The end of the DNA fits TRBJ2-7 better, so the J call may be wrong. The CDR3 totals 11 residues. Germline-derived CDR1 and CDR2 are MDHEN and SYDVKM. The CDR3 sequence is CASSTWYEQYF. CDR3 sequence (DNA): TGTGCCAGCAGCACTTGGTACGAGCAGTACTTC.

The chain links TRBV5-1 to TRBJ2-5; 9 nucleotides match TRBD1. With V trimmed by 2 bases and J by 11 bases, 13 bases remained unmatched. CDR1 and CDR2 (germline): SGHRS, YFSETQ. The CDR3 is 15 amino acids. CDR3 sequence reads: CASSLRTGDYNEQYF. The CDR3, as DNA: TGCGCCAGCAGCTTACGGACAGGGGACTACAATGAGCAGTACTTC. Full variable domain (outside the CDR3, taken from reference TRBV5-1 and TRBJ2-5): KAGVTQTPRYLIKTRGQQVTLSCSPISGHRSVSWYQQTPGQGLQFLFEYFSETQRNKGNFPGRFSGRQFSNSRSEMNVSTLELGDSALYLCASSLRTGDYNEQYFGPGTRLLVL.

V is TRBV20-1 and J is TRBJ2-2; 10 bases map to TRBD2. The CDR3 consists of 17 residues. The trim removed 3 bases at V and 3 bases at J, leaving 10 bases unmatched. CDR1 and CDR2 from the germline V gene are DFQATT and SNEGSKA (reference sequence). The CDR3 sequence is CSASILRSGGDTGELFF. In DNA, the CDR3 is TGCAGTGCTAGCATTCTACGCAGCGGGGGGGACACCGGGGAGCTGTTTTTT.

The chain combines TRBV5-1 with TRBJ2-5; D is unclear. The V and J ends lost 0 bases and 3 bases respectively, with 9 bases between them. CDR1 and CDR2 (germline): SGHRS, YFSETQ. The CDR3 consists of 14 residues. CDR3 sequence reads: CASSLVRTEETQYF. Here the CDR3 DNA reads TGCGCCAGCAGCTTGGTCCGGACGGAAGAGACCCAGTACTTC. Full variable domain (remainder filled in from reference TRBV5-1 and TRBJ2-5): KAGVTQTPRYLIKTRGQQVTLSCSPISGHRSVSWYQQTPGQGLQFLFEYFSETQRNKGNFPGRFSGRQFSNSRSEMNVSTLELGDSALYLCASSLVRTEETQYFGPGTRLLVL.

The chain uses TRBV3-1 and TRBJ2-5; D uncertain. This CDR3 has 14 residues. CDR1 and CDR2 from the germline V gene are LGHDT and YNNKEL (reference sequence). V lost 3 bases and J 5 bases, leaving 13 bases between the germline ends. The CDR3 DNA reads TGTGCCAGCAGCCAGGGAAGGACCGGCGAGACCCAGTACTTC. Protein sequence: CASSQGRTGETQYF.

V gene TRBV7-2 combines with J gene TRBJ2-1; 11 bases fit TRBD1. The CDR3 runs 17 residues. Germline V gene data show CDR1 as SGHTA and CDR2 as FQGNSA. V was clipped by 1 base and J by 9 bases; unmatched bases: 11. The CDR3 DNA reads TGTGCCAGCAGCTTAGAATCCTTGGGACAGGGGGTTAGTGAGCAGTTCTTC. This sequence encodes CASSLESLGQGVSEQFF. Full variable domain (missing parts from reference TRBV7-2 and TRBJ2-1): GAGVSQSPSNKVTEKGKDVELRCDPISGHTALYWYRQSLGQGLEFLIYFQGNSAPDKSGLPSDRFSAERTGGSVSTLTIQRTQQEDSAVYLCASSLESLGQGVSEQFFGPGTRLTVL.

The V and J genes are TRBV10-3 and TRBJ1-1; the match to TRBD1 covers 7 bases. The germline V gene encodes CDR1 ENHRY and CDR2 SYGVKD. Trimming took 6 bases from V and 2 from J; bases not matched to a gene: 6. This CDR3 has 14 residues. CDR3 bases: TGTGCCATCAGGGAGACAGGGTCCAACACTGAAGCTTTCTTT. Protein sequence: CAIRETGSNTEAFF.

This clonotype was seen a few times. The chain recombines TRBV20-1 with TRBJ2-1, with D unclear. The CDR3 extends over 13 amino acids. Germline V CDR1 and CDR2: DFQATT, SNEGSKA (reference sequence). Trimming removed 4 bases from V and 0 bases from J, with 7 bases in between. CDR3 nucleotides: TGCAGTGCTACGAGGAGCTCCTACAATGAGCAGTTCTTC. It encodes CSATRSSYNEQFF.

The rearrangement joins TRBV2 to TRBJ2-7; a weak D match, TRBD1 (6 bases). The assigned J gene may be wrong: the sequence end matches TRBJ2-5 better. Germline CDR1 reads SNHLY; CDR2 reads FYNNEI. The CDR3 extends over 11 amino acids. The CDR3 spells CGHRVSETQYF. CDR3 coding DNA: TGTGGACACAGGGTTTCGGAGACCCAGTACTTC.

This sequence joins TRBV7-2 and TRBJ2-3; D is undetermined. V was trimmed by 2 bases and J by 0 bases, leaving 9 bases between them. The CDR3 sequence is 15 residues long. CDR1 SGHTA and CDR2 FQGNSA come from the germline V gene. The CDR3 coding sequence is TGTGCCAGCAGCTTAATAATATTAAGCACAGATACGCAGTATTTT. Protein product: CASSLIILSTDTQYF.

CDR3 DNA sequence: TGTGCCAGCAGTTACACTAGCGCCCAAGAGACCCAGTACTTC. Translating it yields CASSYTSAQETQYF. V usage is TRBV6-2 or TRBV6-3 and J usage is TRBJ2-5; 7 positions agree with TRBD2. Per germline, CDR1 MNHEY and CDR2 SVGEGT. This CDR3 has 14 residues. The V and J ends lost 2 bases and 1 base, in that order; junction bases with no gene match: 1.

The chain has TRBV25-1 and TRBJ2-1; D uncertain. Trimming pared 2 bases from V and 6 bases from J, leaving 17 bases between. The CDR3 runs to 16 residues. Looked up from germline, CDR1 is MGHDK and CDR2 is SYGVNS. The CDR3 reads CASSETVAPLGNEQFF. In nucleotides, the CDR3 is TGTGCCAGCAGTGAAACGGTGGCTCCCCTAGGCAATGAGCAGTTCTTC. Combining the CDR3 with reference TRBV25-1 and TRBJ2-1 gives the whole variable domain EADIYQTPRYLVIGTGKKITLECSQTMGHDKMYWYQQDPGMELHLIHYSYGVNSTEKGDLSSESTVSRIRTEHFPLTLESARPSHTSQYLCASSETVAPLGNEQFFGPGTRLTVL.

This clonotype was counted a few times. DNA for the CDR3: TGTGCCAGCAGTGAAATGGGAGGGGGCCAGAATGAGCAGTTCTTC. It codes for CASSEMGGGQNEQFF. The genes are TRBV25-1 and TRBJ2-1; D might be TRBD1 or TRBD2, each matching 7 bases. The CDR3 runs to 15 residues. V was shortened by 2 bases and J by 7 bases, with 15 bases between the two germline ends. Germline V gives CDR1 MGHDK, CDR2 SYGVNS.

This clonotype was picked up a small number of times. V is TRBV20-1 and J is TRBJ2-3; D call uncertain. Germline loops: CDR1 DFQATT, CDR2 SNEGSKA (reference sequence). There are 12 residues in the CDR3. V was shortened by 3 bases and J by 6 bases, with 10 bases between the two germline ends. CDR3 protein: CSASTLGDTQYF. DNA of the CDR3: TGCAGTGCTAGTACCTTGGGCGATACGCAGTATTTT.

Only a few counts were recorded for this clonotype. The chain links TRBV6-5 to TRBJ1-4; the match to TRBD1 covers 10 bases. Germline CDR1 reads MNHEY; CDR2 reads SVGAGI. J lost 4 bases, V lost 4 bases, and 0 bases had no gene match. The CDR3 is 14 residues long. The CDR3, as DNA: TGTGCCAGCAGTTGGGACAGGGGTAATGAAAAACTGTTTTTT. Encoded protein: CASSWDRGNEKLFF.

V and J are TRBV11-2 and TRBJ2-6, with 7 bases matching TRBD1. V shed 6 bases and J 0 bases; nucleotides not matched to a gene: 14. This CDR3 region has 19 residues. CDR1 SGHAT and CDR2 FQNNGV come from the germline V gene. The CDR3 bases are TGTGCCAGCAGACAGAACTCCGGGACAGCCTCCTCTGGGGCCAACGTCCTGACTTTC. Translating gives CASRQNSGTASSGANVLTF. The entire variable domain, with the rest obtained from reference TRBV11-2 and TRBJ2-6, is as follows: EAGVAQSPRYKIIEKRQSVAFWCNPISGHATLYWYQQILGQGPKLLIQFQNNGVVDDSQLPKDRFSAERLKGVDSTLKIQPAKLEDSAVYLCASRQNSGTASSGANVLTFGAGSRLTVL.

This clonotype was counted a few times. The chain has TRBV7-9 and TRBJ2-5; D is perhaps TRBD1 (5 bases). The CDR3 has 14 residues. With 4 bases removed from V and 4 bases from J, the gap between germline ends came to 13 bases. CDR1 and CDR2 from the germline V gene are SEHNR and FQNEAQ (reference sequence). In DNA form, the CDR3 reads TGTGCCAGCAGCTGGACCTCAGGGCCAGAGACCCAGTACTTC. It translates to CASSWTSGPETQYF.

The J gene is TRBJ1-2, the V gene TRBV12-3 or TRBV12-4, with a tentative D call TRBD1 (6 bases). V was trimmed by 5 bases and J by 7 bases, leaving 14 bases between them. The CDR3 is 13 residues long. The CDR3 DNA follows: TGTGCCAGCAGTCCCCAGGGGTTGGGTGGCTACACCTTC. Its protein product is CASSPQGLGGYTF.

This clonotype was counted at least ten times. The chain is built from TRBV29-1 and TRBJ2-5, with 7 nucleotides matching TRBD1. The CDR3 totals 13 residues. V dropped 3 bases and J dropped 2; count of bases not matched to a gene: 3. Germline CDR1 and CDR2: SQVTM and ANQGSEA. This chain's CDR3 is CSVDRRGQETQYF. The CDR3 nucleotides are TGCAGCGTTGACCGCAGGGGGCAAGAGACCCAGTACTTC.

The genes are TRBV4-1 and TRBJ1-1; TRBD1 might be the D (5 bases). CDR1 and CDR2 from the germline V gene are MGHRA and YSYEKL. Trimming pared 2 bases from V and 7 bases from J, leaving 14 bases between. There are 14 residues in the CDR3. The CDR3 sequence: CASSQFIGEFEAFF. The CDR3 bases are TGCGCCAGCAGCCAATTCATAGGGGAGTTTGAAGCTTTCTTT.

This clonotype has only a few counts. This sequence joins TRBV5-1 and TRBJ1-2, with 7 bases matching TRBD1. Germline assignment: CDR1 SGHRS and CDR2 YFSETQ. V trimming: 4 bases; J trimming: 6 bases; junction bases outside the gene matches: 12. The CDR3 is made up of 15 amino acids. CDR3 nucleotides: TGCGCCAGCAGCGGCTCGGACAGGCCCTGGGATGGCTACACCTTC. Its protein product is CASSGSDRPWDGYTF.

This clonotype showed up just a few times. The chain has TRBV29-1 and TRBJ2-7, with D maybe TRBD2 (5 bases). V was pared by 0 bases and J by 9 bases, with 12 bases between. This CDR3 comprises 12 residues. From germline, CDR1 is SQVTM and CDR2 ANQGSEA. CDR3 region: CSVEDNRGGQYF. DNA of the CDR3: TGCAGCGTTGAAGATAATCGGGGTGGGCAGTACTTC.

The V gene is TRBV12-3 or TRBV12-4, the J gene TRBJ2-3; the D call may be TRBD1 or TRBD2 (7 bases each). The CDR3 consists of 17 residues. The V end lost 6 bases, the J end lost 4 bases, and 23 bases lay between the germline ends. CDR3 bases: TGTGCCAGCAGCTCACCCGGGATCAGGGGGGGGTCAGATACGCAGTATTTT. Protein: CASSSPGIRGGSDTQYF.

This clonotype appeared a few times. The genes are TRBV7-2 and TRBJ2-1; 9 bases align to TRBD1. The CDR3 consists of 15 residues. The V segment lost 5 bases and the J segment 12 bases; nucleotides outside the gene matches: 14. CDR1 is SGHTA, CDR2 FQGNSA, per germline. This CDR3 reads CASSEFRGGQGWQFF. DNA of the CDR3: TGTGCCAGCAGCGAATTCAGGGGGGGACAGGGATGGCAGTTCTTC.